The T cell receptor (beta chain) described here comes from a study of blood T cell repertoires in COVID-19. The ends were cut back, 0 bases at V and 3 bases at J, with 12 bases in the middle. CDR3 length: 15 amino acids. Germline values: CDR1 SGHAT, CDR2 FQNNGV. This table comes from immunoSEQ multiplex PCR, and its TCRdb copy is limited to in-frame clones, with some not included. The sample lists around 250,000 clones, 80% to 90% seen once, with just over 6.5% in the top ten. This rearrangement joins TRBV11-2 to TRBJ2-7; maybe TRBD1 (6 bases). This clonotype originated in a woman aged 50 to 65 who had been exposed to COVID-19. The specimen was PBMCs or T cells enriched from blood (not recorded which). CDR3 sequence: CASSLERTVLYEQYF. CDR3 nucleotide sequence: TGTGCCAGCAGCTTAGAAAGGACAGTGCTCTACGAGCAGTACTTC.